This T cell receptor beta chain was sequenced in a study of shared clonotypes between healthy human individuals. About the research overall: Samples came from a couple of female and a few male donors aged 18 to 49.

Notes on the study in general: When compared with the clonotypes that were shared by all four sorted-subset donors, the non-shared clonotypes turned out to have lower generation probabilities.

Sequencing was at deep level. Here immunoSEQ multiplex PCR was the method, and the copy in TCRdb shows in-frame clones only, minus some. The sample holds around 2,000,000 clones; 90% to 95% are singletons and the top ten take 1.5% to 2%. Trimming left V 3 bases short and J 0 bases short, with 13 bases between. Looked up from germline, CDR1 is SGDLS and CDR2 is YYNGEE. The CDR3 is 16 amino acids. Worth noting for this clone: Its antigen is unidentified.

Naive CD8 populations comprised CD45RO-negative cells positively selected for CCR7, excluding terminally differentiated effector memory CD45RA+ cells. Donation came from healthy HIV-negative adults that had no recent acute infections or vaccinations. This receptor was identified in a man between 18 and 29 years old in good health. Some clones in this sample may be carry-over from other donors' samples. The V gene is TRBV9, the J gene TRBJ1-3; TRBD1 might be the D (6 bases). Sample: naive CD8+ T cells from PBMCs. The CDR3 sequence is CASSALTGLSGNTIYF. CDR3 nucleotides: TGTGCCAGCAGCGCCCTGACAGGCCTCTCTGGAAACACCATATATTTT.